Listed here are 18 T cell receptor beta chains from one sample, sequenced in a study of blood T cell repertoires in COVID-19. TCRdb's table, derived via immunoSEQ multiplex PCR, lists solely in-frame clones and lacks some. This table has around 13,000 clones, roughly 91% appearing once. What was sequenced was peripheral blood. The receptors come from a human donor in a cohort sampled during active COVID-19.

This sequence joins TRBV5-6 and TRBJ2-3, with a tentative D call TRBD2 (6 bases). Germline assignment: CDR1 SGHDT and CDR2 YYEEEE. The CDR3 runs to 15 residues. V was clipped by 2 bases and J by 3 bases, with 13 bases between them. CDR3 residues: CASSLPGGMTDTQYF. The DNA for the CDR3 is TGTGCCAGCAGCTTACCCGGAGGGATGACAGATACGCAGTATTTT.

The chain couples TRBV14 to TRBJ2-3, with D possibly matching TRBD1 (6 bases). V lost 5 bases and J lost 5, with 11 bases in between. Germline lookup yields CDR1 SGHDN and CDR2 FVKESK. The CDR3 runs to 13 residues. The CDR3 DNA sequence: TGTGCCAGCAGCAGGGCAGGGGAAGATACGCAGTATTTT. As protein: CASSRAGEDTQYF.

The chain has TRBV19 and TRBJ2-4; D possibly corresponds to TRBD2 (5 bases). The V end was cut by 0 bases, the J end by 5 bases, with 8 bases between. This CDR3 has 14 residues. Germline V gene data show CDR1 as LNHDA and CDR2 as SQIVND (reference sequence). For the CDR3, the DNA is TGTGCCAGTAGTATAGAGGAGGAGGAAAACATTCAGTACTTC. Translation gives CASSIEEEENIQYF.

This clone was seen just once. The chain has TRBV28 and TRBJ2-2; a weak D match, TRBD1 (5 bases). V lost 5 bases and J 3 bases, leaving 16 bases between the germline ends. The CDR3 sequence is 16 residues long. Per the germline V gene, CDR1 is MDHEN and CDR2 is SYDVKM. The CDR3 DNA follows: TGTGCCAGCAGTCCCGAGATCAGGGTGGACACCGGGGAGCTGTTTTTT. Protein sequence: CASSPEIRVDTGELFF.

The V gene is TRBV5-4, the J gene TRBJ2-5, with 8 positions matching TRBD2. This CDR3 spans 15 amino acids. Germline V gene data show CDR1 as SGHNT and CDR2 as YYREEE (reference sequence). The junction had 12 bases not matched to a gene; V was cut back by 6 bases and J by 5 bases. The CDR3 sequence is CASTQGTSERETQYF. The DNA for the CDR3 is TGTGCCAGCACCCAAGGGACTAGTGAGAGGGAGACCCAGTACTTC.

The CDR3 DNA reads TGTGCCTGGAGTGTGACGCGGGGGGGCCAGGAGACCCAGTACTTC. Encoded protein: CAWSVTRGGQETQYF. V is TRBV30 and J is TRBJ2-5; 9 bases match TRBD2. Germline CDR1 reads GTSNPN; CDR2 reads SVGIG (reference sequence). Trimming removed 0 bases from V and 5 bases from J; junction bases left unmatched: 7. This CDR3 comprises 15 residues. Complete variable domain (other parts from reference TRBV30 and TRBJ2-5): SQTIHQWPATLVQPVGSPLSLECTVEGTSNPNLYWYRQAAGRGLQLLFYSVGIGQISSEVPQNLSASRPQDRQFILSSKKLLLSDSGFYLCAWSVTRGGQETQYFGPGTRLLVL.

This clone has a single count. V gene TRBV27 combines with J gene TRBJ2-7; unclear D gene. There are 13 residues in the CDR3. The V gene lost 3 bases and the J gene lost 0 bases, with 6 bases spanning the gap. Germline CDR1 is MNHEY and CDR2 is SMNVEV (reference sequence). The CDR3 bases are TGTGCCAGCAGTTTGAAGCCCTCCTACGAGCAGTACTTC. As protein: CASSLKPSYEQYF.

This chain links TRBV6-2 or TRBV6-3 with TRBJ2-5; 15 nucleotides agree with TRBD2. CDR1 is MNHEY and CDR2 is SVGEGT in the germline V gene. There are 17 residues in the CDR3. V gave up 2 bases and J gave up 1 base; unmatched junction bases: 2. The CDR3, as DNA: TGTGCCAGCAGTTACGGGACTAGCGGGAGGTCCCAAGAGACCCAGTACTTC. As protein: CASSYGTSGRSQETQYF.

The V and J genes are TRBV25-1 and TRBJ2-3; tentatively, D is TRBD2 (7 bases). The CDR3 runs to 16 residues. CDR1 and CDR2 from the germline V gene are MGHDK and SYGVNS. Trimming took off 1 base at V and 1 base at J, with 12 bases between the two ends. CDR3 loop: CASSESWRGRTDTQYF. CDR3 coding DNA: TGTGCCAGCAGTGAATCTTGGCGGGGGCGCACAGATACGCAGTATTTT.

The chain uses TRBV11-2 and TRBJ1-6; 12 bases are a match to TRBD1. V was clipped by 3 bases and J by 10 bases; unmatched bases: 1. The CDR3 has 14 residues. The V gene's germline CDR1 is SGHAT and CDR2 FQNNGV. Written as DNA, the CDR3 is TGTGCCAGCAGCTTTGGGACAGGGGGCTCACCCCTCCACTTT. Residues: CASSFGTGGSPLHF. Full variable domain (missing parts from reference TRBV11-2 and TRBJ1-6): EAGVAQSPRYKIIEKRQSVAFWCNPISGHATLYWYQQILGQGPKLLIQFQNNGVVDDSQLPKDRFSAERLKGVDSTLKIQPAKLEDSAVYLCASSFGTGGSPLHFGNGTRLTVT.

This sequence joins TRBV27 and TRBJ1-4; D might be TRBD1 (6 bases). This CDR3 contains 14 residues. Germline lookup yields CDR1 MNHEY and CDR2 SMNVEV (reference sequence). The V gene lost 4 bases and the J gene lost 7 bases, with 13 bases spanning the gap. CDR3: CASSSQGRGEKLFF. The CDR3 coding sequence is TGTGCCAGCAGTTCCCAGGGGAGAGGTGAAAAACTGTTTTTT.

This sequence joins TRBV6-5 and TRBJ2-5; tentatively, D is TRBD2 (7 bases). The CDR3 is 14 amino acids. Per germline, CDR1 MNHEY and CDR2 SVGAGI. Trimming left V 7 bases short and J 5 bases short, with 17 bases between. The DNA of the CDR3 is TGTGCCAGCACTAGGACAAGGGGGGGGGAGACCCAGTACTTC. Amino acids: CASTRTRGGETQYF.

The chain uses TRBV7-8 and TRBJ1-5; 7 bases match TRBD1. Germline CDR1 reads SGHVS; CDR2 reads FQNEAQ. V trimming: 5 bases; J trimming: 5 bases; junction bases outside the gene matches: 6. The CDR3 extends over 14 amino acids. The CDR3 is CASSQNTGDQPQHF. The CDR3 nucleotides read TGTGCCAGCAGCCAGAATACAGGGGATCAGCCCCAGCATTTT.

This clone turned up a few times. The rearrangement joins TRBV7-8 to TRBJ2-1; 11 bases agree with TRBD2. Germline V CDR1 and CDR2: SGHVS, FQNEAQ. This CDR3 contains 16 residues. Unmatched junction bases numbered 5, after V lost 3 bases and J lost 4 bases. The CDR3 nucleotides read TGTGCCAGCAGCTTTCAGACTAGCGGGACGTACAATGAGCAGTTCTTC. This encodes CASSFQTSGTYNEQFF.

The CDR3 DNA reads TGTGCCACCAGTGACGCCCTAGCGGGAAGCTACAATGAGCAGTTCTTC. Translated: CATSDALAGSYNEQFF. The chain carries TRBV24-1 and TRBJ2-1; 9 bases line up with TRBD2. This CDR3 has 16 residues. The J segment lost 3 bases and the V segment lost 4 bases, leaving 6 bases of the junction unmatched. CDR1 KGHDR and CDR2 SFDVKD come from the germline V gene.

This sequence joins TRBV5-1 and TRBJ2-6; D remains ambiguous. Germline V gene sequence: CDR1 SGHRS, CDR2 YFSETQ. V was cut by 1 base and J by 3 bases, with 8 bases left in between. The CDR3 runs 15 residues. The CDR3 DNA is TGCGCCAGCAGCTTGACAGTGGGTGGGGCCAACGTCCTGACTTTC. It encodes CASSLTVGGANVLTF.

The V gene is TRBV2, the J gene TRBJ2-7, with TRBD1 matching 7 bases. The CDR3 is 12 amino acids. Germline CDR1 is SNHLY and CDR2 is FYNNEI. V was pared by 4 bases and J by 3 bases, with 0 bases of the junction left unmatched. CDR3 DNA: TGTGCCAGCAGTGGACAGGGCTACGAGCAGTACTTC. Amino acid sequence: CASSGQGYEQYF.

V gene TRBV11-3 combines with J gene TRBJ2-3, with TRBD2 identical over 10 bases. This CDR3 region has 18 residues. Trimming removed 3 bases from V and 3 bases from J; junction bases left unmatched: 12. CDR1 SGHNT and CDR2 YENEEA come from the germline V gene. CDR3 DNA: TGTGCCAGCAGCTTGGGTGCTATAGCGGGGGGTACAACAGATACGCAGTATTTT. Translation gives CASSLGAIAGGTTDTQYF.